The 29 T cell receptor beta chains presented below share a single source sample, sequenced in a study of tumor-infiltrating lymphocytes in primary liver carcinoma. TCR beta cDNA was made from 450 to 600 ng total RNA with a constant-region primer. Library construction for TCR beta comprised three nested multiplex PCR rounds performed with slightly modified ARM-PCR. The opening two PCR rounds, around 11 cycles each, paired TRBV1-TRBV30 forward primers with a C-beta reverse primer. TCRdb redid the calling of the multiplex PCR reads with MiXCR, one entry per CDR3 protein. Of 150,000 to 200,000 distinct CDR3 sequences in the sample, around four fifths were seen once. Starting material for RNA and DNA co-extraction consisted of about 20-30 mg of unsorted bulk tissue. Sequenced: tumor tissue from primary liver carcinoma. The source of these receptors is a man aged 35-49 years with primary liver carcinoma and hepatitis B virus infection.

This clonotype was seen more than once but under ten times. It may be a read error: a sequence one base away is much more abundant. The V and J genes are TRBV5-5 and TRBJ1-5; no clear D. CDR1 and CDR2 from the germline V gene are SGHKS and YYEKEE (reference sequence). The CDR3 consists of 15 residues. Trimming cost V 0 bases and J 7 bases, with 14 bases left between them. CDR3 residues: CASSLAYSFGQPQHF. CDR3 coding DNA: TGTGCCAGCAGCTTGGCCTACTCCTTTGGGCAGCCCCAGCATTTT.

The chain links TRBV29-1 to TRBJ2-1, with D uncertain. CDR3 length: 14 amino acids. CDR1 and CDR2 from the germline V gene are SQVTM and ANQGSEA. With 3 bases removed from V and 2 bases from J, the gap between germline ends came to 11 bases. The CDR3 nucleotides read TGCAGCGTTGACCTCGGTGAGACCTACAATGAGCAGTTCTTC. This translates into CSVDLGETYNEQFF.

To note about this clonotype: This CDR3 is missing its conserved last phenylalanine or tryptophan, likely due to a read error. The rearrangement joins TRBV12-3 or TRBV12-4 to TRBJ2-5; D is unresolved. The CDR3 extends over 15 amino acids. The CDR3 DNA sequence: TGTGCCAGCAGTTTTTCTCCGAGGCTAAAAGAGATCCAGTACTCC. Residues: CASSFSPRLKEIQYS.

Note on this clonotype: Given a much more abundant clone one base away, this may be a read error. The chain carries TRBV28 and TRBJ1-4, with D possibly being TRBD1 (6 bases). This CDR3 comprises 14 residues. Trimming took off 11 bases at V and 0 bases at J, with 13 bases between the two ends. Germline V gene data show CDR1 as MDHEN and CDR2 as SYDVKM. The chain's CDR3 is CAPGEVTTNEKLFF. The CDR3 coding sequence is TGTGCCCCAGGGGAAGTCACAACTAATGAAAAACTGTTTTTT. Complete variable domain (other parts from reference TRBV28 and TRBJ1-4): DVKVTQSSRYLVKRTGEKVFLECVQDMDHENMFWYRQDPGLGLRLIYFSYDVKMKEKGDIPEGYSVSREKKERFSLILESASTNQTSMYLCAPGEVTTNEKLFFGSGTQLSVL.

As to this clonotype: One end of the junction fails to match germline, which may point to a read error. The chain is built from TRBV5-5 and TRBJ2-5; D possibly corresponds to TRBD2 (6 bases). Germline V gene data show CDR1 as SGHKS and CDR2 as YYEKEE (reference sequence). The CDR3 is 14 residues long. This CDR3 is CASSPIGRPETHYF. The CDR3 region has the DNA TGTGCCAGCAGCCCCATCGGGAGACCGGAGACCCATTACTTC.

On this clonotype: The junction shows a germline mismatch at one end, possibly a read error. V is TRBV29-1 and J is TRBJ1-1; D is undetermined. This CDR3 has 12 amino acids. Germline CDR1 reads SQVTM; CDR2 reads ANQGSEA. The CDR3 protein is CSVEGSGMGAFF. In nucleotides, the CDR3 is TGCAGTGTTGAAGGGAGTGGCATGGGAGCTTTCTTT.

This clonotype has ten or more counts. The rearrangement joins TRBV6-5 to TRBJ1-2, with TRBD1 identical over 7 bases. This CDR3 region has 12 residues. V lost 2 bases to trimming and J lost 6 bases; unmatched junction nucleotides: 0. Germline V gives CDR1 MNHEY, CDR2 SVGAGI. The CDR3 DNA sequence: TGTGCCAGCAGTTACAGGGGGCATGGCTACACCTTC. This translates into CASSYRGHGYTF.

A few counts support this clonotype. V is TRBV6-2 or TRBV6-3 and J is TRBJ2-7; D may be TRBD2 (6 bases). Per the germline V gene, CDR1 is MNHEY and CDR2 is SVGEGT. The CDR3 has 15 amino acids. The CDR3 bases are TGTGTCAGTAGCACTCCGACTAACGGAGGGTACGAGCAGTACTTC. Protein sequence: CVSSTPTNGGYEQYF.

This clonotype was detected only a few times. This chain connects TRBV28 to TRBJ2-1, with a tentative D call TRBD1 (5 bases). V was cut by 2 bases and J by 10 bases, with 15 bases left in between. This CDR3 is built from 14 residues. The germline gives CDR1 MDHEN, CDR2 SYDVKM. This CDR3 reads CASSLTGPHEEQFF. In DNA form, the CDR3 reads TGTGCCAGCAGTTTAACAGGACCCCATGAGGAGCAGTTCTTC.

Comment on this clonotype: A much larger clonotype is one base distant, so this may be a read error. The J gene is TRBJ1-2, the V gene TRBV28; tentative D call: TRBD1 (6 bases). The germline V gene has CDR1 MDHEN and CDR2 SYDVKM. The CDR3 has 14 amino acids. The CDR3 sequence: CTSSLSGENYGYTF. The CDR3 DNA reads TGTACCAGCAGTTTATCAGGGGAAAACTATGGCTACACCTTC.

This chain uses TRBV28 with TRBJ1-2; 7 nucleotides agree with TRBD1. There are 14 residues in the CDR3. Germline trimming cut 6 bases from V and 7 bases from J; bases unmatched to any gene: 11. The germline V gene encodes CDR1 MDHEN and CDR2 SYDVKM. CDR3 residues: CASSYTGDVSGYTF. The DNA of the CDR3 is TGTGCCAGCAGCTATACAGGGGACGTTAGTGGCTACACCTTC.

This sequence joins TRBV5-5 and TRBJ2-3, with 7 bases matching TRBD1. V shed 2 bases and J 1 base; nucleotides not matched to a gene: 10. This CDR3 has 17 residues. Germline V gene data show CDR1 as SGHKS and CDR2 as YYEKEE (reference sequence). The CDR3 nucleotides are TGTGCCAGCAGCTTCCTTAAGGGGGCGGTACGCACAGATACGCAGTATTTT. This encodes CASSFLKGAVRTDTQYF.

Notes on this clonotype: Without the conserved terminal phenylalanine or tryptophan, this CDR3 likely stems from a read error. The rearrangement uses TRBV6-1 and TRBJ2-7, with no clear D. Trimming pared 10 bases from V and 4 bases from J, leaving 11 bases between. CDR1 and CDR2 from the germline V gene are MNHNS and SASEGT. The CDR3 sequence is 11 residues long. For the CDR3, the DNA is TGTGCCACCGGCCCTCAGTACGAGCAGTACTTA. Encoded protein: CATGPQYEQYL.

A remark on this clonotype: Compared with germline, one end of the junction differs, possibly owing to a read error. The rearrangement links TRBV11-2 to TRBJ2-7, with 9 bases matching TRBD1. CDR3 length: 15 amino acids. Germline CDR1 reads SGHAT; CDR2 reads FQNNGV. The CDR3 nucleotides read TGTGCCACCAGCGTACTATGGACAGGGGAAAACGAGCAGTACTTC. Amino acids: CATSVLWTGENEQYF.

About this clonotype: The CDR3 end shows no conserved phenylalanine or tryptophan, and so a read error is likely. CDR3 sequence (DNA): TGTGCCAGCAGCTCACCGGGATTAACGGGTCTAGCCAAAAACATTCAGTACCTC. It encodes CASSSPGLTGLAKNIQYL. The rearrangement uses TRBV11-2 and TRBJ2-4, with TRBD2 as a possible D gene (5 bases). This CDR3 comprises 18 residues. Between the trimmed V and J ends, which lost 4 bases and 0 bases, there was a span of 19 bases. In germline, CDR1 is SGHAT, CDR2 FQNNGV.

On this clonotype itself: This likely comes from a read error, as the CDR3 has no conserved phenylalanine or tryptophan at its end. The chain links TRBV5-1 to TRBJ2-5; TRBD2 agrees at 13 bases. The germline V gene has CDR1 SGHRS and CDR2 YFSETQ. This CDR3 region has 17 residues. J lost 2 bases, V lost 3 bases, and 7 bases had no gene match. In DNA form, the CDR3 reads TGCGCCAGCAGCTCATACGGACTAGCGGGAGAGCAAGAGACCCAGTACGTC. The encoded protein is CASSSYGLAGEQETQYV.

The chain couples TRBV2 to TRBJ1-6; possible D gene TRBD1, 5 bases. Looked up from germline, CDR1 is SNHLY and CDR2 is FYNNEI. Deletions cut 6 bases from V and 0 bases from J, with 12 bases between. The CDR3 has 16 amino acids. Here the CDR3 DNA reads TGTGCCAGCAGCCTACAGGATAACTCCTATAATTCACCCCTCCACTTT. Its protein is CASSLQDNSYNSPLHF. The full variable domain, in which reference TRBV2 and TRBJ1-6 provide the parts outside the CDR3, is EPEVTQTPSHQVTQMGQEVILRCVPISNHLYFYWYRQILGQKVEFLVSFYNNEISEKSEIFDDQFSVERPDGSNFTLKIRSTKLEDSAMYFCASSLQDNSYNSPLHFGNGTRLTVT.

Note on this clonotype: Possible read error: a much larger clone is one base away. The chain recombines TRBV28 with TRBJ2-7; TRBD2 agrees at 8 bases. V lost 7 bases and J lost 2; bases outside the gene matches: 10. The CDR3 contains 15 residues. In germline, CDR1 is MDHEN, CDR2 SYDVKM. CDR3 residues: CASTIPKAGAYEQYF. CDR3 DNA: TGTGCCAGCACTATACCCAAAGCGGGAGCCTACGAGCAGTACTTC. The full variable domain, with the rest looked up from reference TRBV28 and TRBJ2-7, is DVKVTQSSRYLVKRTGEKVFLECVQDMDHENMFWYRQDPGLGLRLIYFSYDVKMKEKGDIPEGYSVSREKKERFSLILESASTNQTSMYLCASTIPKAGAYEQYFGPGTRLTVT.

On this clonotype: It is likely a read error, because the conserved phenylalanine at the end of the CDR3 is missing. The DNA is left out, because the CDR3 cannot be placed on it with certainty; the CDR3 is given as TCRdb lists it. V gene TRBV11-3 combines with J gene TRBJ2-2; the tabulated D call, TRBD1, remains unverified against the DNA. Germline CDR1 is SGHNT and CDR2 is YENEEA. The CDR3 is 15 residues long, ends included. CDR3 in amino acids: CASILSPSGDAELFS.

This clonotype has only a few counts. V usage is TRBV18 and J usage is TRBJ2-5, with TRBD2 identical over 10 bases. With 1 base clipped from V and 6 bases from J, the junction kept 11 bases outside the gene matches. Germline loops: CDR1 KGHSH, CDR2 LQKENI. The CDR3 has 17 amino acids. The CDR3 reads CASSPLSQREGKKTQYF. The CDR3 DNA reads TGTGCCAGCTCACCACTAAGTCAGCGGGAGGGCAAAAAGACCCAGTACTTC. Supplemented by reference TRBV18 and TRBJ2-5, the full variable domain reads NAGVMQNPRHLVRRRGQEARLRCSPMKGHSHVYWYRQLPEEGLKFMVYLQKENIIDESGMPKERFSAEFPKEGPSILRIQQVVRGDSAAYFCASSPLSQREGKKTQYFGPGTRLLVL.

For this clonotype: A read error may produce the germline difference seen at one junction end. CDR3 protein: CASRPPAGQGTYNEQFF. CDR3 nucleotide sequence: TGCGCCAGCAGACCCCCCGCCGGACAGGGGACCTACAATGAGCAGTTCTTC. V gene TRBV28 combines with J gene TRBJ2-1, with 9 nucleotides matching TRBD1. Germline V CDR1 and CDR2: MDHEN, SYDVKM. This CDR3 region has 17 residues.

Concerning this clonotype: Since no conserved phenylalanine or tryptophan closes the CDR3, a read error is the likely cause. This chain joins TRBV11-2 and TRBJ2-2; D possibly corresponds to TRBD1 (5 bases). The CDR3 has 14 amino acids. Germline-derived CDR1 and CDR2 are SGHAT and FQNNGV. CDR3 protein: CPSSTDSDTVELFL. CDR3 DNA sequence: TGTCCCAGCAGCACAGACTCGGACACCGTGGAGCTGTTTCTT.

In the case of this clonotype: Relative to the germline gene, one junction end is altered; a read error may explain this. The J gene is TRBJ2-2, the V gene TRBV10-2, with 8 nucleotides matching TRBD1. The CDR3 has 15 amino acids. Germline V lookup: CDR1 WSHSY, CDR2 SAAADI. CDR3 residues: CTSSFPGGNTGKLFF. CDR3 bases: TGCACCAGCAGTTTCCCAGGGGGCAACACCGGGAAGCTGTTTTTT.

On this clonotype: This sequence may be a read error, since a much larger clone differs from it by one base. The chain uses TRBV29-1 and TRBJ2-1; 8 nucleotides align to TRBD1. Per the germline V gene, CDR1 is SQVTM and CDR2 is ANQGSEA. V lost 3 bases to trimming and J lost 6 bases; unmatched junction nucleotides: 4. The CDR3 totals 13 residues. CDR3 sequence: CSVDPGGCNEQFF. CDR3 nucleotide sequence: TGCAGCGTTGATCCAGGGGGCTGCAATGAGCAGTTCTTC.

On this clonotype: One end of the junction fails to match germline, which may point to a read error. V is TRBV30 and J is TRBJ1-4, with D unclear. Germline lookup yields CDR1 GTSNPN and CDR2 SVGIG (reference sequence). The CDR3 is made up of 18 amino acids. The CDR3 DNA reads TGTGCCTGGAGTCTACAGTTGGCCTCCCGGGCAACCAATGAAAAACTGTTTTTT. It yields the protein CAWSLQLASRATNEKLFF.

Concerning this clonotype itself: One end of the junction is discordant with germline, which a read error may explain. This rearrangement joins TRBV4-3 to TRBJ2-3; no clear D. CDR1 and CDR2 from the germline V gene are LGHNA and YSLEER. The CDR3 has 16 amino acids. CDR3 sequence reads: CASSQDGPPGTDTQYF. CDR3 DNA sequence: TGCGCTAGCAGCCAAGATGGTCCACCTGGCACAGATACGCAGTATTTT.

A word on this clonotype: No conserved phenylalanine or tryptophan ends this CDR3, so it is likely a read error. The V call is TRBV11-1, the J call TRBJ2-1, with D maybe TRBD2 (6 bases). The CDR3 loop spans 13 amino acids. The germline V gene has CDR1 SGHAT and CDR2 FQDESV (reference sequence). The CDR3 DNA reads TGTGCTAGCAGCTTAGCGCTCGGAGGGTGGCAGTTCTTA. Amino acids: CASSLALGGWQFL.

The V call is TRBV6-6, the J call TRBJ2-7; D is perhaps TRBD2 (6 bases). The CDR3 length is 14 residues. Germline loops: CDR1 MNHNY, CDR2 SVGAGI (reference sequence). V was shortened by 0 bases and J by 12 bases, with 18 bases between the two germline ends. CDR3 region: CASSYSGWGSGRYF. CDR3 DNA: TGTGCCAGCAGTTACTCGGGGTGGGGAAGCGGGCGGTACTTC.

A remark on this clonotype: No conserved phenylalanine or tryptophan is present at the end of the CDR3, so a read error is the likely explanation. J is TRBJ2-5 and V is TRBV6-1; 7 positions agree with TRBD1. Germline V gene data show CDR1 as MNHNS and CDR2 as SASEGT. The CDR3 runs 14 residues. J lost 5 bases, V lost 6 bases, and 9 bases had no gene match. DNA of the CDR3: TGTGCCAGCAGGGGTTCCAACAGGGGTGAGACCCAGTACTTG. This encodes CASRGSNRGETQYL.